This passage covers 14 T cell receptor beta chains from one sample sequenced in a study of vaccination and CD4 T cells after COVID-19. An Oncomine TCR Beta short-read assay was used to sequence the DNA from cultured CD4+ T cells. TCRdb called the PCR reads again in MiXCR, with one record for every CDR3 protein. The data hold some 11,000 distinct CDR3 sequences, with over 65% observed a single time. These receptors are not linked to any known antigen. Treatment in this sample: approximately 10-day PBMC culture with coronavirus spike peptide pools or control peptides (ViraFEST assay). Sequenced input: CD4+ T cells from blood, cultured in vitro. The origin of the receptors is a human donor who had recovered from COVID-19.

This chain links TRBV20-1 with TRBJ1-6; D remains ambiguous. This CDR3 contains 13 residues. CDR1 is DFQATT and CDR2 is SNEGSKA in the germline V gene (reference sequence). The ends were cut back, 0 bases at V and 9 bases at J, with 9 bases in the middle. The CDR3 DNA reads TGCAGTGCTAGAGATAGGCGGGCTTCACCCCTCCACTTT. Translated, it gives CSARDRRASPLHF.

This clonotype was counted once. V is TRBV19 and J is TRBJ1-1; D is undetermined. The germline V and J ends were trimmed by 10 bases and 1 base, with 7 bases remaining between them. The germline V gene encodes CDR1 LNHDA and CDR2 SQIVND (reference sequence). The CDR3 has 11 amino acids. The CDR3: CATQENTEAFF. Written as DNA, the CDR3 is TGTGCCACTCAGGAGAACACTGAAGCTTTCTTT.

The chain joins TRBV27 to TRBJ1-1; D is possibly TRBD1 (6 bases). V lost 8 bases, J lost 1 base, and 17 bases lay in between. Germline CDR1 is MNHEY and CDR2 is SMNVEV (reference sequence). The CDR3 is 15 amino acids. The CDR3 DNA reads as TGTGCCAGCCGCAACCCGGGGGCGGAGAACACTGAAGCTTTCTTT. As protein: CASRNPGAENTEAFF.

This clonotype has only one observation. Its ends do not fully match the called genes, so a read error is possible. V and J are TRBV7-7 and TRBJ1-3, with D unresolved. This CDR3 contains 13 residues. CDR1 and CDR2 from the germline V gene are SSHAT and FNYEAQ (reference sequence). The CDR3 region is CASSPAKGNTIYF. Written as DNA, the CDR3 is TGTGCTAGCAGCCCCGCCAAGGGAAACACCATATATTTT.

V is TRBV24-1 and J is TRBJ1-6; D not resolved. This CDR3 is built from 14 residues. The germline CDR1 and CDR2 sequences are KGHDR and SFDVKD. Between the trimmed V and J ends, which lost 2 bases and 6 bases, there was a span of 7 bases. The CDR3 bases are TGTGCCACCAGTGATTCATACATTAATTCACCCCTCCACTTT. Amino acids: CATSDSYINSPLHF.

In its sample, this clonotype ranks as medium-sized. The CDR3, as DNA: TGTGCCAGCAGTCCCGGGACTAGCGGCTTCTACGAGCAGTACTTC. Protein sequence: CASSPGTSGFYEQYF. The rearrangement links TRBV28 to TRBJ2-7; 11 bases fit TRBD2. The CDR3 length is 15 residues. The trim removed 5 bases at V and 3 bases at J, leaving 6 bases unmatched. Germline CDR1 reads MDHEN; CDR2 reads SYDVKM.

CDR3 amino acids: CASSRSGPNTEAFF. The CDR3, as DNA: TGTGCCAGCAGCCGATCAGGCCCGAACACTGAAGCTTTCTTT. The chain uses TRBV7-2 and TRBJ1-1, with D uncertain. The CDR3 length is 14 residues. Germline loops: CDR1 SGHTA, CDR2 FQGNSA. Trimming took 5 bases from V and 1 from J, leaving 11 bases between them.

This rearrangement joins TRBV20-1 to TRBJ1-1, with a possible D match to TRBD1 (5 bases). The V end was cut by 6 bases, the J end by 5 bases, with 19 bases between. The germline V gene encodes CDR1 DFQATT and CDR2 SNEGSKA (reference sequence). CDR3 length: 14 residues. The CDR3 DNA reads as TGCAGTGCCCAATCCGGGACGGTACGGACTGAAGCTTTCTTT. Residues: CSAQSGTVRTEAFF.

The table lists this clonotype with a count of one. The J gene is TRBJ2-4, the V gene TRBV20-1; perhaps D is TRBD1 or TRBD2 (5 bases each). Germline V gives CDR1 DFQATT, CDR2 SNEGSKA (reference sequence). The CDR3 is 14 residues long. Trimming left V 6 bases short and J 6 bases short, with 18 bases between. CDR3 DNA sequence: TGCAGTGCCTCCGGGGCCGACCAGGGAAACATTCAGTACTTC. Protein sequence: CSASGADQGNIQYF.

This clonotype was found a few times. V is TRBV24-1 and J is TRBJ1-1; maybe TRBD1 (6 bases). The V gene lost 4 bases and the J gene lost 1 base, with 12 bases spanning the gap. Germline V lookup: CDR1 KGHDR, CDR2 SFDVKD. There are 15 residues in the CDR3. Written as DNA, the CDR3 is TGTGCCACCAGTGACACCGGGACACCGAACACTGAAGCTTTCTTT. It is translated as CATSDTGTPNTEAFF.

The rearrangement uses TRBV7-9 and TRBJ1-2, with 8 bases that match TRBD1. V dropped 4 bases and J dropped 5; count of bases not matched to a gene: 12. The CDR3 runs 16 residues. Germline assignment: CDR1 SEHNR and CDR2 FQNEAQ (reference sequence). This chain's CDR3 is CASSSPTGQGRYGYTF. The CDR3 DNA follows: TGTGCCAGCAGCTCCCCTACCGGACAGGGCAGATATGGCTACACCTTC. Full variable domain (remainder filled in from reference TRBV7-9 and TRBJ1-2): DTGVSQNPRHKITKRGQNVTFRCDPISEHNRLYWYRQTLGQGPEFLTYFQNEAQLEKSRLLSDRFSAERPKGSFSTLEIQRTEQGDSAMYLCASSSPTGQGRYGYTFGSGTRLTVV.

This rearrangement joins TRBV6-1 to TRBJ2-1; D may be TRBD2 (5 bases). The CDR3 is 15 residues long. CDR1 is MNHNS and CDR2 is SASEGT in the germline V gene. Trimming pared 6 bases from V and 0 bases from J, leaving 12 bases between. The CDR3 loop reads CASRFSESSYNEQFF. The CDR3 DNA is TGTGCCAGCAGATTTAGCGAGAGCTCCTACAATGAGCAGTTCTTC.

The chain uses TRBV20-1 and TRBJ2-5, with 15 bases identical to TRBD2. Trimming took 6 bases from V and 4 from J; bases not matched to a gene: 9. The CDR3 is 16 residues long. Germline loops: CDR1 DFQATT, CDR2 SNEGSKA (reference sequence). The CDR3, as DNA: TGCAGTGCCGCCGGGACTAGCGGGAGGTCGGCAGAGACCCAGTACTTC. Amino acids: CSAAGTSGRSAETQYF.

The chain employs TRBV19 and TRBJ1-2; 9 nucleotides agree with TRBD1. Germline V gene sequence: CDR1 LNHDA, CDR2 SQIVND (reference sequence). The CDR3 length is 13 residues. V shed 4 bases and J 6 bases; nucleotides not matched to a gene: 3. The DNA for the CDR3 is TGTGCCAGTAGTAAGGACAGGGGCGATGGCTACACCTTC. Its protein product is CASSKDRGDGYTF.